This entry features one T cell receptor beta chain sequence. Its antigen is still unknown. This CDR3 is built from 17 residues. Germline-derived CDR1 and CDR2 are LGHNA and YNFKEQ. V shed 2 bases and J shed 0 bases, with 15 bases lying between them. These data come from a study of T cell responses to AZD1222 COVID-19 vaccine. Findings and limits, study-wide: Mapped onto spike, vaccine-associated CD4 TCRs spanned it and were dominant at 160-218 and 743-854. Clonal diversity was possibly underestimated, and the donors were mostly white British, with more females. Only a handful of AZD1222 recipients, about six in all, had baseline seropositivity. Repertoire collection took place solely once the T cell response had peaked.

Only in-frame clones appear in the TCRdb table, and some are missing; sequencing was by immunoSEQ multiplex PCR. The sample has roughly 67,000 clones, about 90% seen once; the top ten hold roughly 8%. The clonotype originates from an adult in good health. The rearrangement links TRBV4-2 to TRBJ2-3, with TRBD2 as a possible D gene (5 bases). The material sequenced was peripheral blood, taken on day 0 of AZD1222 vaccination. The CDR3 protein is CASSQKGSGVSTDTQYF. For the CDR3, the DNA is TGTGCCAGCAGCCAAAAGGGCAGCGGAGTGAGCACAGATACGCAGTATTTT.